This entry describes one T cell receptor beta chain. Repertoires were generated with immunoSEQ multiplex PCR, while TCRdb's copy carries only in-frame clones and drops some. The data show about 140,000 clones, approximately 88% seen once. The data originate from a study of blood T cell repertoires in COVID-19. Overall study: In each case, the material was cDNA or gDNA derived from T cells, B-cell-depleted T cells, or PBMCs.

Trimming stripped 8 bases from V and 7 bases from J, with 18 bases between. CDR3 length: 13 residues. Germline V gene lookup returns CDR1 KGHSH and CDR2 LQKENI. Sequenced: peripheral blood. This TCR came from a man between 60 and 70 years old with active or convalescent COVID-19. The V call is TRBV18, the J call TRBJ2-7; TRBD1 might be the D (5 bases). This chain's CDR3 is CASLQGWVGEQYF. The CDR3 nucleotides are TGTGCCAGCCTGCAGGGCTGGGTTGGAGAGCAGTACTTC.